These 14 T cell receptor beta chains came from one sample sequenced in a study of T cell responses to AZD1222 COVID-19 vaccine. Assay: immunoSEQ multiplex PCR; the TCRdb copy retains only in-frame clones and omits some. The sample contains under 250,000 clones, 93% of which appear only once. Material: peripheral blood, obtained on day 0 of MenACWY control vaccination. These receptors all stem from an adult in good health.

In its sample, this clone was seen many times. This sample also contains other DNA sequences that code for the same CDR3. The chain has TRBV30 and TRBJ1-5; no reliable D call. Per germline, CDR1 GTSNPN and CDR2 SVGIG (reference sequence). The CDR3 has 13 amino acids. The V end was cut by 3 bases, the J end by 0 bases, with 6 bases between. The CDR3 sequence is CAWSSDSNQPQHF. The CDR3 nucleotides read TGTGCCTGGAGCTCTGATAGCAATCAGCCCCAGCATTTT.

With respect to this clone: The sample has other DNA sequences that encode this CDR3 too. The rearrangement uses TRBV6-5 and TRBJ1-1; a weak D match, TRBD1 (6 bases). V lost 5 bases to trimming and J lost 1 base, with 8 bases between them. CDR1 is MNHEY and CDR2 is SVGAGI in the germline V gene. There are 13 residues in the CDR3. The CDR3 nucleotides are TGTGCCAGCAGTCGAGGGGGGAACACTGAAGCTTTCTTT. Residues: CASSRGGNTEAFF.

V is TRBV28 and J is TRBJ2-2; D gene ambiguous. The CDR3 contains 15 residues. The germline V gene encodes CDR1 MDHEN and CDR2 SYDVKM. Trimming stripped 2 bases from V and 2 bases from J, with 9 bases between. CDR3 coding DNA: TGTGCCAGCAGTTTAGTGGGCTTAAACACCGGGGAGCTGTTTTTT. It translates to CASSLVGLNTGELFF. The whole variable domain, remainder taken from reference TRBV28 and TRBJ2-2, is DVKVTQSSRYLVKRTGEKVFLECVQDMDHENMFWYRQDPGLGLRLIYFSYDVKMKEKGDIPEGYSVSREKKERFSLILESASTNQTSMYLCASSLVGLNTGELFFGEGSRLTVL.

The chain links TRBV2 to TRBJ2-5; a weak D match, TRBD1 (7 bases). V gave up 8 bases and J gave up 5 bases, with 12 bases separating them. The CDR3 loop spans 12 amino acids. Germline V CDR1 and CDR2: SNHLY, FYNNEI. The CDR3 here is CASGGGLETQYF. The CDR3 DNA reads TGTGCCAGCGGAGGGGGCCTCGAGACCCAGTACTTC.

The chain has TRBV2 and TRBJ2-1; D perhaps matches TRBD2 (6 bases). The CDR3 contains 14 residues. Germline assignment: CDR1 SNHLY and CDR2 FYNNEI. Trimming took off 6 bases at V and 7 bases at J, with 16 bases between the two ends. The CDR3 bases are TGTGCCAGCAGAGGGTCGGGGGTGTGGAATGAGCAGTTCTTC. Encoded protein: CASRGSGVWNEQFF. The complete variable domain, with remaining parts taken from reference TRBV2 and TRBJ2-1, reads EPEVTQTPSHQVTQMGQEVILRCVPISNHLYFYWYRQILGQKVEFLVSFYNNEISEKSEIFDDQFSVERPDGSNFTLKIRSTKLEDSAMYFCASRGSGVWNEQFFGPGTRLTVL.

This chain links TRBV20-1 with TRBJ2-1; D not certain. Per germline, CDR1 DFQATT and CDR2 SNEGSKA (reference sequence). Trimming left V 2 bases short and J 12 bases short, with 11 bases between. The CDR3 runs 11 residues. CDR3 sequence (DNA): TGCAGTGCTAGATCCTCCCTTGGGCAGTTCTTC. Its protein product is CSARSSLGQFF.

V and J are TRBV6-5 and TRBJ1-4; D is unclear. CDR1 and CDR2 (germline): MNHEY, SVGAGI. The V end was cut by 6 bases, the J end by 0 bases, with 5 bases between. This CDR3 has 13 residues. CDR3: CASSRTTNEKLFF. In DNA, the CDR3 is TGTGCCAGCAGCCGCACAACTAATGAAAAACTGTTTTTT.

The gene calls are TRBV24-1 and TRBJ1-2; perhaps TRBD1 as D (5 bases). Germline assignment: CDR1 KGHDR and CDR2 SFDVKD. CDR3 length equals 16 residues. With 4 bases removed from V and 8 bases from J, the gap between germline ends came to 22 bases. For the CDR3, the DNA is TGTGCCACCAGTGACACCGACTCCGGGACGATGGGAGGCTACACCTTC. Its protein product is CATSDTDSGTMGGYTF.

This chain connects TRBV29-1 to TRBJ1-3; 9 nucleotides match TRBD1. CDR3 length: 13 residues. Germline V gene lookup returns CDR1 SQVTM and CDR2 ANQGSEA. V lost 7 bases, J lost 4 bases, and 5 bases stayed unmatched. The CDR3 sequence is CSATGGRGNTIYF. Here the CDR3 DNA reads TGCAGCGCGACAGGGGGGAGAGGAAACACCATATATTTT.

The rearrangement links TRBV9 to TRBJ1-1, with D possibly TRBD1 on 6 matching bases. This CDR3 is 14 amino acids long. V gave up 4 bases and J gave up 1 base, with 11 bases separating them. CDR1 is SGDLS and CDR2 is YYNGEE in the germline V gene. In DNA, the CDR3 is TGTGCCAGCAGCCCTACAGGGCAGAACACTGAAGCTTTCTTT. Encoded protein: CASSPTGQNTEAFF.

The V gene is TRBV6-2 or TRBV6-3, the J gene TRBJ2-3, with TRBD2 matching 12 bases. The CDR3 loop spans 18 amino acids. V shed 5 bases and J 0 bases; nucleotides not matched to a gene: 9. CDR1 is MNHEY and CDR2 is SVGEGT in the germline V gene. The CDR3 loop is CASSILAGGATSTDTQYF. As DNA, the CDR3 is TGTGCCAGCAGTATTCTAGCGGGGGGGGCTACTAGCACAGATACGCAGTATTTT.

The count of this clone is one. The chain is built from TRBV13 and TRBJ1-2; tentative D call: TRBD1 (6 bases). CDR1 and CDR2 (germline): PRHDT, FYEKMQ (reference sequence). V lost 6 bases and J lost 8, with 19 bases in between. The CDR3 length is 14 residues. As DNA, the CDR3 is TGTGCCAGCAGTATAGGGGGAGTAGTCTCAGGCTACACCTTC. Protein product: CASSIGGVVSGYTF.

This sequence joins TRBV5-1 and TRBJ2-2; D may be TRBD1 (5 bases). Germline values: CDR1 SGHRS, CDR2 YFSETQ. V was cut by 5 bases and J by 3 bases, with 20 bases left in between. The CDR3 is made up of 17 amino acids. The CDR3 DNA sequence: TGCGCCAGCAGGCCGTGGGGCCCCGGCCCGGACACCGGGGAGCTGTTTTTT. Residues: CASRPWGPGPDTGELFF.

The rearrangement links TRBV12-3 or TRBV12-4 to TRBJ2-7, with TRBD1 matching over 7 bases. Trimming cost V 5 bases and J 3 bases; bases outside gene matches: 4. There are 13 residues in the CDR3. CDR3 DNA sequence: TGTGCCAGCAGTCCCCGACAGGGCTACGAGCAGTACTTC. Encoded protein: CASSPRQGYEQYF.